These T cell receptor beta chains were read from a single sample in a study of control samples from healthy donors and cancer patients. Clones were read by immunoSEQ multiplex PCR, and TCRdb kept only the in-frame ones, dropping some. The data show about 100,000 clones, roughly 84% seen once. The sequencing input was blood. Receptor source: a woman aged 45-59 years in good health. The CDR3 runs from the conserved cysteine through the conserved F or W. The D gene is left open where the match is weak. Clone size appears in some rows only: once, few, many, or a class for an expanded clone.

J gene: TRBJ1-2; clone size: NA; V gene: TRBV2; D gene: NA; CDR3 DNA: TGTGCCAGCAGGGGAGGAGCTAACTATGGCTACACCTTC; CDR3 protein: CASRGGANYGYTF
J gene: TRBJ2-3; clone size: once; V gene: TRBV25-1; D gene: TRBD1; CDR3 DNA: TGTGCCAGCAGTGACCATGGGACAGGGGCAGATACGCAGTATTTT; CDR3 protein: CASSDHGTGADTQYF
J gene: TRBJ1-2; clone size: NA; V gene: TRBV19; D gene: NA; CDR3 DNA: TGTGCCAGTAGAGTACACCCGAACTATGGCTACACCTTC; CDR3 protein: CASRVHPNYGYTF
J gene: TRBJ2-1; clone size: NA; V gene: TRBV15; D gene: NA; CDR3 DNA: TGTGCCACCAGCAGAAACCGTAATGAGCAGTTCTTC; CDR3 protein: CATSRNRNEQFF
J gene: TRBJ1-3; clone size: NA; V gene: TRBV5-1; D gene: NA; CDR3 DNA: TGCGCCAGCAGCCCTTGGTCTGGAAACACCATATATTTT; CDR3 protein: CASSPWSGNTIYF
J gene: TRBJ2-3; clone size: NA; V gene: TRBV27; D gene: NA; CDR3 DNA: TGTGCCAGCAGAGGGGGCGGGGACCCAACAGATACGCAGTATTTT; CDR3 protein: CASRGGGDPTDTQYF
J gene: TRBJ2-3; clone size: NA; V gene: TRBV12-3/TRBV12-4; D gene: NA; CDR3 DNA: TGTGCCAGCAGCCGGATGACAGATACGCAGTATTTT; CDR3 protein: CASSRMTDTQYF
J gene: TRBJ1-1; clone size: NA; V gene: TRBV6-5; D gene: TRBD1; CDR3 DNA: TGTGCCAGCAGCCCGGACAGGGCTGAAGCTTTCTTT; CDR3 protein: CASSPDRAEAFF
J gene: TRBJ1-6; clone size: NA; V gene: TRBV3-1/TRBV3-2; D gene: NA; CDR3 DNA: TGTGCCAGCAGTCCGACCCAATATAATTCACCCCTCCACTTT; CDR3 protein: CASSPTQYNSPLHF
J gene: TRBJ2-5; clone size: NA; V gene: TRBV7-9; D gene: TRBD2; CDR3 DNA: TGTGCCAGCAGTAGGGGACTAGAGTTCGGGCAGGAGACCCAGTACTTC; CDR3 protein: CASSRGLEFGQETQYF
J gene: TRBJ2-5; clone size: NA; V gene: TRBV6-5; D gene: NA; CDR3 DNA: TGTGCCAGCAAGCGCGGGTACCAAGAGACCCAGTACTTC; CDR3 protein: CASKRGYQETQYF
J gene: TRBJ1-1; clone size: NA; V gene: TRBV5-8; D gene: NA; CDR3 DNA: TGTGCCAGCAGCTTCGGTACCACTGAAGCTTTCTTT; CDR3 protein: CASSFGTTEAFF
J gene: TRBJ1-4; clone size: NA; V gene: TRBV4-1; D gene: NA; CDR3 DNA: TGCGCCAGCAGCGAGGGCCAGAATAATGAAAAACTGTTTTTT; CDR3 protein: CASSEGQNNEKLFF
J gene: TRBJ2-7; clone size: NA; V gene: TRBV15; D gene: NA; CDR3 DNA: TGTGCCACCGCCGGGACGCAGACCTACGAGCAGTACTTC; CDR3 protein: CATAGTQTYEQYF
J gene: TRBJ2-3; clone size: NA; V gene: TRBV7-9; D gene: TRBD1; CDR3 DNA: TGTGCCAGCAGCTCACGACAGGGAGATACGCAGTATTTT; CDR3 protein: CASSSRQGDTQYF
J gene: TRBJ1-5; clone size: once; V gene: TRBV3-1/TRBV3-2; D gene: NA; CDR3 DNA: TGTGCCAGCAGCCACCGGGGAGGCCAGCCCCAGCATTTT; CDR3 protein: CASSHRGGQPQHF
J gene: TRBJ1-5; clone size: NA; V gene: TRBV6-2/TRBV6-3; D gene: NA; CDR3 DNA: TGTGCCAGCAGTTACTCAGGGAATAGCAATCAGCCCCAGCATTTT; CDR3 protein: CASSYSGNSNQPQHF
J gene: TRBJ2-7; clone size: NA; V gene: TRBV13; D gene: NA; CDR3 DNA: TGTGCCAGCAGCTTAGGGGCCAGGGACTACGAGCAGTACTTC; CDR3 protein: CASSLGARDYEQYF
J gene: TRBJ2-6; clone size: NA; V gene: TRBV11-3; D gene: NA; CDR3 DNA: TGTGCCAGCAGCCCCGGGTCCCTGGGTCCAGGGATTTTTGGGGCCAACGTCCTGACTTTC; CDR3 protein: CASSPGSLGPGIFGANVLTF
J gene: TRBJ1-5; clone size: NA; V gene: TRBV27; D gene: NA; CDR3 DNA: TGTGCCAGCAGTTTGGGGGAGTCGAATCAGCCCCAGCATTTT; CDR3 protein: CASSLGESNQPQHF
J gene: TRBJ2-5; clone size: few; V gene: TRBV7-2; D gene: NA; CDR3 DNA: TGTGCCAGCACCCAGGGGCGGAGCCAAGAGACCCAGTACTTC; CDR3 protein: CASTQGRSQETQYF
J gene: TRBJ2-1; clone size: NA; V gene: TRBV19; D gene: NA; CDR3 DNA: TGTGCCACCCAAAGGCGGGAACCTCCCAATGAGCAGTTCTTC; CDR3 protein: CATQRREPPNEQFF
J gene: TRBJ1-2; clone size: NA; V gene: TRBV5-5; D gene: TRBD1; CDR3 DNA: TGTGCCAGCAGCTTGACCACTAATACAGGGGGCTCCTATGGCTACACCTTC; CDR3 protein: CASSLTTNTGGSYGYTF